These 23 T cell receptor beta chains were all obtained from the same sample, sequenced in a study of shared clonotypes between healthy human individuals. Some clones are missing from TCRdb's copy, which holds only in-frame ones; the method was immunoSEQ multiplex PCR. The sample has 730,000 or so clones, less than 80% seen once. Sample: memory CD4+ T cells sorted from blood. Regarding subset: CD45RA-negative fraction. The receptors here all came from a woman aged 25 to 39 in good health.

This sequence joins TRBV7-8 and TRBJ1-1; the match to TRBD1 covers 11 bases. The V gene's germline CDR1 is SGHVS and CDR2 FQNEAQ. Trimming at V came to 6 bases and at J to 8 bases, leaving 5 bases not matched to a gene. The CDR3 has 13 residues. In DNA form, the CDR3 reads TGTGCCAGCAGGGACAGGGGGCGTATAGAAGCTTTCTTT. Its protein is CASRDRGRIEAFF.

This clone appeared a single time. V is TRBV25-1 and J is TRBJ2-1; tentative D call: TRBD2 (5 bases). Looked up from germline, CDR1 is MGHDK and CDR2 is SYGVNS. This CDR3 spans 14 amino acids. Trimming left V 6 bases short and J 7 bases short, with 16 bases between. CDR3 nucleotides: TGTGCCAGCAGCCCTTCACTAGGGAGTAATGAGCAGTTCTTC. Amino acid sequence: CASSPSLGSNEQFF.

On this clone itself: The junction departs from the called germline gene at one end, perhaps through a read error. The chain carries TRBV19 and TRBJ2-5; TRBD2 aligns across 7 bases. CDR3 size: 13 residues. The V gene's germline CDR1 is LNHDA and CDR2 SQIVND (reference sequence). The CDR3 DNA sequence: TGTGCCAGTAGCATAGGGAGGGAAGAGACCCAGTACTTC. Translated, it gives CASSIGREETQYF.

CDR3 bases: TGCGCCAGCAGTGACCCCACCAGGGGGCGTTCCTACGAGCAGTACTTC. Translation: CASSDPTRGRSYEQYF. V is TRBV10-2 and J is TRBJ2-7; TRBD1 matches at 8 bases. The length of the CDR3 is 16 residues. V shed 3 bases, J shed 1 base, and the junction held 8 bases outside the gene matches. Germline lookup yields CDR1 WSHSY and CDR2 SAAADI.

The chain uses TRBV7-2 and TRBJ2-3; D gene unclear. Germline values: CDR1 SGHTA, CDR2 FQGNSA. The CDR3 is 13 amino acids. V lost 4 bases to trimming and J lost 5 bases, with 10 bases between them. CDR3 amino acids: CASSSDGRDTQYF. In DNA, the CDR3 is TGTGCCAGCAGCTCGGACGGACGAGATACGCAGTATTTT. Based on the CDR3 plus reference TRBV7-2 and TRBJ2-3, the full variable domain is GAGVSQSPSNKVTEKGKDVELRCDPISGHTALYWYRQSLGQGLEFLIYFQGNSAPDKSGLPSDRFSAERTGGSVSTLTIQRTQQEDSAVYLCASSSDGRDTQYFGPGTRLTVL.

This chain connects TRBV2 to TRBJ2-1; 8 bases line up with TRBD2. The CDR3 consists of 14 residues. Germline V gene data show CDR1 as SNHLY and CDR2 as FYNNEI. V gave up 4 bases and J gave up 12 bases; unmatched junction bases: 11. The CDR3 bases are TGTGCCAGCAGTGGATTGACTAGCGTCGGTGGGCAGTTCTTC. Amino acid sequence: CASSGLTSVGGQFF.

The J gene is TRBJ2-7, the V gene TRBV5-8; 8 positions match TRBD1. CDR3 length: 16 amino acids. J lost 6 bases, V lost 3 bases, and 14 bases had no gene match. Germline-derived CDR1 and CDR2 are SGHTS and YDEGEE. The CDR3 loop is CASSYTFGTGGSEQYF. CDR3 nucleotides: TGTGCCAGCAGCTACACATTCGGGACAGGAGGGTCCGAGCAGTACTTC.

This clone was seen a few times. The rearrangement links TRBV2 to TRBJ2-7; D remains ambiguous. CDR1 and CDR2 from the germline V gene are SNHLY and FYNNEI. V lost 1 base, J lost 7 bases, and 17 bases lay in between. This CDR3 is built from 15 residues. CDR3 residues: CASSEGGIRGWEQYF. CDR3 in DNA: TGTGCCAGCAGTGAAGGTGGTATCCGTGGATGGGAGCAGTACTTC.

The CDR3 spells CASSTRGSSTDTQYF. CDR3 in DNA: TGCGCCAGCAGCACCAGGGGGTCTAGCACAGATACGCAGTATTTT. V usage is TRBV5-1 and J usage is TRBJ2-3, with 7 positions matching TRBD1. V was clipped by 4 bases and J by 0 bases; unmatched bases: 5. This CDR3 comprises 15 residues. Germline CDR1 is SGHRS and CDR2 is YFSETQ.

There are many counts of this clone. The chain carries TRBV6-1 and TRBJ1-1, with D tentatively TRBD1 (5 bases). The CDR3 sequence is 15 residues long. The V and J ends lost 7 bases and 2 bases respectively, with 17 bases between them. Germline loops: CDR1 MNHNS, CDR2 SASEGT. For the CDR3, the DNA is TGTGCCAGCACCAGGGAGGGGAGAATTAACACTGAAGCTTTCTTT. It yields the protein CASTREGRINTEAFF.

This clone was counted between two and nine times. The chain couples TRBV29-1 to TRBJ1-5, with D unresolved. The CDR3 consists of 14 residues. Trimming removed 4 bases from V and 0 bases from J, with 10 bases in between. Germline V lookup: CDR1 SQVTM, CDR2 ANQGSEA. DNA for the CDR3: TGCAGCGTTGGGGAGGGAAATAGCAATCAGCCCCAGCATTTT. Residues: CSVGEGNSNQPQHF.

The rearrangement links TRBV4-1 to TRBJ2-1; 13 bases are shared with TRBD2. Trimming removed 4 bases from V and 8 bases from J; junction bases left unmatched: 5. The CDR3 spans 15 residues. Per the germline V gene, CDR1 is MGHRA and CDR2 is YSYEKL. CDR3 sequence (DNA): TGCGCCAGCAGCCCCGGGACTAGCGGGACGTATGAGCAGTTCTTC. This translates into CASSPGTSGTYEQFF.

This clone was counted a few times. V usage is TRBV2 and J usage is TRBJ2-6; 10 bases are shared with TRBD2. CDR3 length: 17 residues. With 6 bases clipped from V and 0 bases from J, the junction kept 5 bases outside the gene matches. Germline V gives CDR1 SNHLY, CDR2 FYNNEI. CDR3 sequence reads: CASSALAGSSGANVLTF. The DNA of the CDR3 is TGTGCCAGCAGCGCACTAGCGGGGAGCTCTGGGGCCAACGTCCTGACTTTC.

The chain employs TRBV7-4 and TRBJ2-7; D remains unclear. The CDR3 contains 14 residues. Trimming removed 5 bases from V and 7 bases from J, with 18 bases in between. Germline CDR1 is SGHVT and CDR2 is SQSDAQ. The CDR3 sequence: CASSPGPIAREQYF. In DNA, the CDR3 is TGTGCCAGCAGCCCTGGCCCCATAGCTCGGGAGCAGTACTTC.

V usage is TRBV18 and J usage is TRBJ1-2; 9 positions agree with TRBD1. V lost 5 bases to trimming and J lost 7 bases; unmatched junction nucleotides: 11. The CDR3 loop spans 15 amino acids. The germline CDR1 and CDR2 sequences are KGHSH and LQKENI. CDR3 sequence reads: CASSKGTGSQSGYTF. The CDR3 DNA reads as TGTGCCAGCTCAAAAGGGACAGGGTCTCAGAGTGGCTACACCTTC.

Concerning this clone itself: A single base separates this from a much larger clone, so it may be a read error. Other DNA sequences of this sample code for an identical CDR3. This sequence joins TRBV5-1 and TRBJ2-3; D is unresolved. Germline V gene lookup returns CDR1 SGHRS and CDR2 YFSETQ. The germline V and J ends were trimmed by 0 bases and 0 bases, with 5 bases remaining between them. The CDR3 covers 14 residues. This CDR3 reads CASSLALSTDTQYF. DNA for the CDR3: TGCGCCAGCAGCTTGGCCTTGAGCACAGATACGCAGTATTTT.

The rearrangement uses TRBV18 and TRBJ2-1; 7 bases map to TRBD2. After removal of 2 bases from V and 4 bases from J, the junction contained 8 bases not matched to a gene. The CDR3 is made up of 16 amino acids. Looked up from germline, CDR1 is KGHSH and CDR2 is LQKENI. The chain's CDR3 is CASSPFLPGGYNEQFF. CDR3 DNA: TGTGCCAGCTCACCATTTTTACCGGGAGGTTACAATGAGCAGTTCTTC. Variable domain in full (rest from reference TRBV18 and TRBJ2-1): NAGVMQNPRHLVRRRGQEARLRCSPMKGHSHVYWYRQLPEEGLKFMVYLQKENIIDESGMPKERFSAEFPKEGPSILRIQQVVRGDSAAYFCASSPFLPGGYNEQFFGPGTRLTVL.

The chain joins TRBV7-2 to TRBJ2-2; TRBD1 is a possible D gene (6 bases). Per germline, CDR1 SGHTA and CDR2 FQGNSA. V was pared by 3 bases and J by 4 bases, with 12 bases between. This CDR3 has 15 amino acids. The CDR3 nucleotides are TGTGCCAGCAGCTTGGGCAGGGGTAGCACCGGGGAGCTGTTTTTT. This encodes CASSLGRGSTGELFF.

This clone was found a few times. The chain employs TRBV7-2 and TRBJ2-3; D may be TRBD2 (6 bases). V was cut by 1 base and J by 0 bases, with 11 bases left in between. Germline assignment: CDR1 SGHTA and CDR2 FQGNSA. The CDR3 length is 16 residues. CDR3 residues: CASSLGGETSTDTQYF. The CDR3 nucleotides are TGTGCCAGCAGCTTAGGGGGGGAGACTAGCACAGATACGCAGTATTTT.

The chain couples TRBV2 to TRBJ1-5; maybe TRBD1 (5 bases). The CDR3 runs to 13 residues. V was cut by 7 bases and J by 1 base, with 8 bases left in between. The germline CDR1 and CDR2 sequences are SNHLY and FYNNEI. Here the CDR3 reads CASTWDSNQPQHF. The CDR3 coding sequence is TGTGCCAGCACCTGGGACAGCAATCAGCCCCAGCATTTT. The full variable domain, its missing parts supplied by reference TRBV2 and TRBJ1-5, is EPEVTQTPSHQVTQMGQEVILRCVPISNHLYFYWYRQILGQKVEFLVSFYNNEISEKSEIFDDQFSVERPDGSNFTLKIRSTKLEDSAMYFCASTWDSNQPQHFGDGTRLSIL.

The chain couples TRBV7-9 to TRBJ2-7, with TRBD1 identical over 9 bases. Germline V CDR1 and CDR2: SEHNR, FQNEAQ (reference sequence). The CDR3 is made up of 13 amino acids. V shed 5 bases and J 5 bases; nucleotides not matched to a gene: 4. The CDR3 loop is CASSLRTGDEQYF. The CDR3 DNA is TGTGCCAGCAGCCTAAGGACAGGGGACGAGCAGTACTTC.

DNA of the CDR3: TGCGCCAGCAGCTTGGGCCCTAACTCGTGGGAGTACTTC. Its protein product is CASSLGPNSWEYF. This chain links TRBV5-1 with TRBJ2-7; D remains unclear. CDR1 SGHRS and CDR2 YFSETQ come from the germline V gene. Trimming left V 0 bases short and J 11 bases short, with 15 bases between. The CDR3 length is 13 residues.

V gene TRBV5-5 combines with J gene TRBJ2-3; D perhaps matches TRBD2 (6 bases). From germline, CDR1 is SGHKS and CDR2 YYEKEE (reference sequence). V gave up 4 bases and J gave up 4 bases, with 19 bases separating them. This CDR3 spans 16 amino acids. DNA of the CDR3: TGTGCCAGCAGCACTGGCGCGGGATGGCTCTCAGATACGCAGTATTTT. Protein sequence: CASSTGAGWLSDTQYF.